The clone carrying this T cell receptor beta chain was counted between two and nine times. What it binds is unknown. The data stem from a study of cytomegalovirus exposure and HLA in healthy donors. The study's findings and limits: It was confirmed in vitro that three of the CMV-associated chains were specific for CMV antigens.

This CDR3 is 11 amino acids long. V lost 8 bases and J lost 5, with 7 bases in between. Germline lookup yields CDR1 MNHEY and CDR2 SVGAGI. Measured with immunoSEQ multiplex PCR; TCRdb has only the in-frame clones, and not every one. Of some 150,000 clones in the sample, about 87% were seen once. What was sequenced was PBMCs. This chain connects TRBV6-5 to TRBJ1-5; TRBD1 is a possible D gene (5 bases). The receptor was isolated from a young man in good health and CMV-seropositive. The CDR3 DNA is TGTGCCAGCGGGGCGGATCAGCCCCAGCATTTT. Its protein is CASGADQPQHF.